Following are 8 T cell receptor beta chains from one sample sequenced in a study of blood T cells in healthy people across ages. Combining a sample-barcoded 5' primer with a J-beta primer mix, a second PCR ran for roughly 7 to 12 cycles. TCRdb fed the 5' RACE reads into MiXCR, producing one record per CDR3 protein. The sample includes approximately 800,000 distinct CDR3 sequences, about 56% of them seen just once. Input material: blood. The receptors originated from a man aged 35-49 years in good health.

V usage is TRBV6-1 and J usage is TRBJ2-7, with no clear D. The CDR3 consists of 14 residues. Germline CDR1 is MNHNS and CDR2 is SASEGT. Trimming removed 0 bases from V and 4 bases from J, with 10 bases in between. The CDR3 region is CASSEAYAVYEQYF. As DNA, the CDR3 is TGTGCCAGCAGTGAAGCGTATGCGGTGTACGAGCAGTACTTC.

The chain is built from TRBV7-2 and TRBJ1-4; 9 positions agree with TRBD1. The CDR3 loop spans 15 amino acids. After removal of 5 bases from V and 8 bases from J, the junction contained 9 bases not matched to a gene. Per germline, CDR1 SGHTA and CDR2 FQGNSA. CDR3 residues: CASSANRGRDEKLFF. The CDR3 coding sequence is TGTGCCAGCAGCGCGAACAGGGGGCGAGACGAAAAACTGTTTTTT.

The genes are TRBV28 and TRBJ2-7; either TRBD1 or TRBD2 may supply D (5 bases each). The CDR3 length is 14 residues. The germline V gene has CDR1 MDHEN and CDR2 SYDVKM. V was trimmed by 1 base and J by 6 bases, leaving 13 bases between them. DNA of the CDR3: TGTGCCAGCAGTTTATCCCCGGGGCGGGCCGAGCAGTACTTC. Protein sequence: CASSLSPGRAEQYF.

This chain connects TRBV6-5 to TRBJ1-4, with 8 bases lining up with TRBD1. Germline CDR1 is MNHEY and CDR2 is SVGAGI. V trimming: 6 bases; J trimming: 2 bases; junction bases outside the gene matches: 5. The length of the CDR3 is 15 residues. CDR3 sequence: CASSPDRVTNEKLFF. CDR3 nucleotides: TGTGCCAGCAGCCCGGACAGGGTCACTAATGAAAAACTGTTTTTT.

The chain uses TRBV6-1 and TRBJ2-7; D unclear. V gave up 7 bases and J gave up 5 bases, with 15 bases separating them. Germline CDR1 MNHNS, CDR2 SASEGT. This CDR3 region has 13 residues. Here the CDR3 reads CASTPSTVNEQYF. The DNA for the CDR3 is TGTGCCAGCACGCCCAGCACCGTCAACGAGCAGTACTTC.

This clonotype was detected only a few times. V gene TRBV10-2 combines with J gene TRBJ2-3; 8 bases are shared with TRBD1. From germline, CDR1 is WSHSY and CDR2 SAAADI. The junction had 6 bases not matched to a gene; V was cut back by 2 bases and J by 2 bases. CDR3 length equals 16 residues. The CDR3, as DNA: TGCGCCAGCAGTGAGAGTGACAGGGGCCACACAGATACGCAGTATTTT. Amino acids: CASSESDRGHTDTQYF.

The chain links TRBV7-9 to TRBJ1-1; D is unclear. Germline lookup yields CDR1 SEHNR and CDR2 FQNEAQ (reference sequence). V gave up 5 bases and J gave up 4 bases, with 20 bases separating them. This CDR3 is 16 amino acids long. CDR3 sequence reads: CASSHKGLYIITEAFF. For the CDR3, the DNA is TGTGCCAGCAGCCACAAAGGTCTGTACATCATCACTGAAGCTTTCTTT.

The genes are TRBV20-1 and TRBJ1-5; no clear D gene. The germline V gene has CDR1 DFQATT and CDR2 SNEGSKA (reference sequence). This CDR3 has 13 amino acids. The V gene lost 2 bases and the J gene lost 4 bases, with 9 bases spanning the gap. The CDR3 protein is CSARHGINQPQHF. The CDR3 DNA sequence: TGCAGTGCTAGACACGGAATAAATCAGCCCCAGCATTTT.